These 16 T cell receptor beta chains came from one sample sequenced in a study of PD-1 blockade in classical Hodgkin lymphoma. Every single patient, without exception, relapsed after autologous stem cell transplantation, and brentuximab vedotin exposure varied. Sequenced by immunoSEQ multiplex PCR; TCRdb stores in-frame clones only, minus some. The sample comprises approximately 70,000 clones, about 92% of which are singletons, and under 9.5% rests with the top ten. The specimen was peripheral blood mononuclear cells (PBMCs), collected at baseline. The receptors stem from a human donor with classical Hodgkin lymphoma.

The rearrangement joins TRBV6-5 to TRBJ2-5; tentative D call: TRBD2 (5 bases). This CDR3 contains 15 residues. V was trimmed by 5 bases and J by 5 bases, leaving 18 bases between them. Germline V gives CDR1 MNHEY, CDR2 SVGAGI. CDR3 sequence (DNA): TGTGCCAGCAGTACCCCCCGGGGTAGCCGGGAGACCCAGTACTTC. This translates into CASSTPRGSRETQYF.

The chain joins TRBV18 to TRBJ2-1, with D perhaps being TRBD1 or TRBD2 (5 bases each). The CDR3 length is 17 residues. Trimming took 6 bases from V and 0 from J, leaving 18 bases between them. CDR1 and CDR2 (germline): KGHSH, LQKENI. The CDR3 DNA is TGTGCCAGCTCCCTCAACATGAGAGGGGTCTCCTACAATGAGCAGTTCTTC. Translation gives CASSLNMRGVSYNEQFF.

This CDR3 is CASSFGTGISPPLHF. The CDR3 region has the DNA TGTGCCAGCAGCTTTGGCACAGGTATATCACCACCCCTCCACTTT. The chain combines TRBV5-6 with TRBJ1-6, with D perhaps matching TRBD1 (5 bases). Trimming cost V 2 bases and J 11 bases, with 17 bases left between them. CDR3 length: 15 amino acids. CDR1 SGHDT and CDR2 YYEEEE come from the germline V gene.

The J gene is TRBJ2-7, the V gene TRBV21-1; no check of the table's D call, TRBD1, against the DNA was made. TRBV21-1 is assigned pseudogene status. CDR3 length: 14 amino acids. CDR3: CASSKGTGGAQQYF. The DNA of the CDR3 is TGTGCCAGCAGCAAAGGGACAGGGGGGGCGCAGCAGTACTTC.

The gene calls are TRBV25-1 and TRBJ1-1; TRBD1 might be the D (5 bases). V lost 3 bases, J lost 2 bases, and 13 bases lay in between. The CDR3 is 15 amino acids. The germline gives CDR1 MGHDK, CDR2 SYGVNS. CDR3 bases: TGTGCCAGCAGTGACCGGGGACGGATTAACACTGAAGCTTTCTTT. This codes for CASSDRGRINTEAFF.

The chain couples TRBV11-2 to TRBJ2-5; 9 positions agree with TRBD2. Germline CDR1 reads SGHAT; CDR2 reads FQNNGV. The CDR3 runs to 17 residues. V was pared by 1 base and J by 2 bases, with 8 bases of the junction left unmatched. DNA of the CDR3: TGTGCCAGCAGCTTAGGAGCGGGAGGCAGTGGGCAAGAGACCCAGTACTTC. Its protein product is CASSLGAGGSGQETQYF.

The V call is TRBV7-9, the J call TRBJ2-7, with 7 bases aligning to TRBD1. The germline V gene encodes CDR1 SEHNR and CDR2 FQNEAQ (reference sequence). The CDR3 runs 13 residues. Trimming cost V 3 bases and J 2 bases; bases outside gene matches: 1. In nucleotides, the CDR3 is TGTGCCAGCAGCTTCGGGACAGCCTACGAGCAGTACTTC. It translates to CASSFGTAYEQYF.

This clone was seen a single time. The CDR3 DNA reads TGTGCCAGCTCGCCGTGCGAGCAGTACTTC. Translating it yields CASSPCEQYF. The V gene is TRBV18, the J gene TRBJ2-7; D gene unclear. Germline CDR1 reads KGHSH; CDR2 reads LQKENI. V lost 6 bases, J lost 6 bases, and 6 bases lay in between. The CDR3 is 10 residues long.

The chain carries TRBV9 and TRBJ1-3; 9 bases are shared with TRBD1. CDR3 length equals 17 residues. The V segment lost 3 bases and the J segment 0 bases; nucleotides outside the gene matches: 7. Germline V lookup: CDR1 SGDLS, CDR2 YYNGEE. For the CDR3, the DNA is TGTGCCAGCAGCGGAAGACAGGGGGACAGCTCTGGAAACACCATATATTTT. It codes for CASSGRQGDSSGNTIYF.

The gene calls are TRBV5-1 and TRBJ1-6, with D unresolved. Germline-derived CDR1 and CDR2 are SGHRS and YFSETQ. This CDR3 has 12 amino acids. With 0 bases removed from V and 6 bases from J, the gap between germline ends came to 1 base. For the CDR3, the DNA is TGCGCCAGCAGCTTGGGTAATTCACCCCTCCACTTT. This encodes CASSLGNSPLHF.

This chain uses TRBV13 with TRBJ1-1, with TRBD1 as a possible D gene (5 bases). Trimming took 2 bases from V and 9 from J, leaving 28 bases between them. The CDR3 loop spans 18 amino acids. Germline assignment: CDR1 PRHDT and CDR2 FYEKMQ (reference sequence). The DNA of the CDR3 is TGTGCCAGCAGCTTAACGGAGGGAGGGGCCGGGTTGCGTGTTAAAGCTTTCTTT. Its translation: CASSLTEGGAGLRVKAFF.

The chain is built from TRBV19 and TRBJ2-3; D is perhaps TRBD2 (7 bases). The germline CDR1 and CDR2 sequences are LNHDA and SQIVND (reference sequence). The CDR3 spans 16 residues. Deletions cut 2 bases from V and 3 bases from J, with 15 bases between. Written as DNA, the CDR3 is TGTGCCAGTAGTATAACCCCCGGGGGGCGTACAGATACGCAGTATTTT. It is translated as CASSITPGGRTDTQYF.

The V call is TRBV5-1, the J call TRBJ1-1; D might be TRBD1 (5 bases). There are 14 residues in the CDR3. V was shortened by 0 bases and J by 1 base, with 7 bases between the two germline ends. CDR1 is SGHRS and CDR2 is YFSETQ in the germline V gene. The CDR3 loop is CASSLEGPNTEAFF. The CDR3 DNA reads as TGCGCCAGCAGCTTGGAGGGGCCGAACACTGAAGCTTTCTTT.

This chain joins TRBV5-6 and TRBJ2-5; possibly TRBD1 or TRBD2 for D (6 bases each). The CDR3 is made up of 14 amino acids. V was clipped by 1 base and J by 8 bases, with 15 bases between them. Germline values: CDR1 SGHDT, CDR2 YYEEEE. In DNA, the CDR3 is TGTGCCAGCAGCTTGAGGTGGGGGCGGGACACCCAGTACTTC. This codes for CASSLRWGRDTQYF.

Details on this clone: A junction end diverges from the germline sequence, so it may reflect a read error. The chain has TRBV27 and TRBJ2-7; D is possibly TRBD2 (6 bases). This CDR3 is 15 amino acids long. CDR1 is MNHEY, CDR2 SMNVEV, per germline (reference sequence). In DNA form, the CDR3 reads TGTGCCGGCAGTTTCTCCCCAGCGGGTTCCTACGAGCAGTACTTC. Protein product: CAGSFSPAGSYEQYF.

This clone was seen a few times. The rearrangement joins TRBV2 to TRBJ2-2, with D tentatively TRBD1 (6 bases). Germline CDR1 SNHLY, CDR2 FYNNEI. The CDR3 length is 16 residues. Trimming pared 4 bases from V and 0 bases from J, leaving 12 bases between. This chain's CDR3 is CASSANRASNTGELFF. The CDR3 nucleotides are TGTGCCAGCAGTGCCAACAGGGCTTCGAACACCGGGGAGCTGTTTTTT.